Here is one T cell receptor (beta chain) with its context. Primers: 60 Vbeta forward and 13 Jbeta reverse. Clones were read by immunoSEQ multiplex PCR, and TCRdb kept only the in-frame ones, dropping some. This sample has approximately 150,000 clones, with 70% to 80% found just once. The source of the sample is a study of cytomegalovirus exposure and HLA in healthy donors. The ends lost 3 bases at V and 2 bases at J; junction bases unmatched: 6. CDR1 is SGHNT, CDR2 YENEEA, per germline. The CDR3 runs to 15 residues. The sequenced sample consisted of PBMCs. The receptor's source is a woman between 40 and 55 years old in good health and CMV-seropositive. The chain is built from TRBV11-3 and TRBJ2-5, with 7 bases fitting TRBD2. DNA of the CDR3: TGTGCCAGCAGCTTGGGAGGGGCGGAACAAGAGACCCAGTACTTC. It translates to CASSLGGAEQETQYF.